The 27 T cell receptor beta chains in this list originate from one sample, sequenced in a study of cytomegalovirus exposure and HLA in healthy donors (TCRdb year 2017). Library creation used the immunoSEQ multiplex PCR assay. For the multiplex PCR, a mixture combining 60 forward primers for TCR Vbeta segments and 13 reverse primers for TCR Jbeta segments was used. Held by TCRdb, this immuneACCESS table contains in-frame sequences only and omits some clones. Under half of the omission traces to an unresolved V gene where checked; the cause of the rest is unknown. Here the sample has some 90,000 clones; approximately 81% occur a single time. About 3% of the sample comes from the top ten. The sequencing input was PBMCs. All receptors come from a middle-aged woman in good health and CMV-seronegative.

The J gene is TRBJ1-5, the V gene TRBV7-9, with 8 bases fitting TRBD1. Trimming cost V 5 bases and J 7 bases; bases outside gene matches: 16. Germline CDR1 SEHNR, CDR2 FQNEAQ (reference sequence). This CDR3 has 17 residues. CDR3 DNA: TGTGCCAGCAGCCTCGGACAGGGTCGGACTCTAGGGCAGCCCCAGCATTTT. Translated, it gives CASSLGQGRTLGQPQHF.

The chain links TRBV7-9 to TRBJ1-4; a possible D gene is TRBD1 (5 bases). V dropped 5 bases and J dropped 7 bases, with 17 bases sitting between them. CDR3 size: 15 residues. Germline CDR1 is SEHNR and CDR2 is FQNEAQ (reference sequence). The CDR3 sequence is CASSLGMAGTEKLFF. Here the CDR3 DNA reads TGTGCCAGCAGCCTAGGGATGGCGGGGACTGAAAAACTGTTTTTT.

The rearrangement links TRBV2 to TRBJ2-7; D unclear. V lost 6 bases and J 0 bases, leaving 12 bases between the germline ends. CDR3 length: 14 amino acids. Germline values: CDR1 SNHLY, CDR2 FYNNEI. CDR3 region: CASSADWRSYEQYF. The CDR3 nucleotides read TGTGCCAGCAGCGCAGACTGGCGCTCCTACGAGCAGTACTTC.

V usage is TRBV28 and J usage is TRBJ2-3; 7 nucleotides align to TRBD2. Unmatched junction bases numbered 11, after V lost 2 bases and J lost 9 bases. The CDR3 extends over 15 amino acids. Germline V gene lookup returns CDR1 MDHEN and CDR2 SYDVKM. In nucleotides, the CDR3 is TGTGCCAGCAGTTTAAGCGGGGCGCAGGGCTTGACGCAGTATTTT. It yields the protein CASSLSGAQGLTQYF.

The chain combines TRBV28 with TRBJ2-1; D might be TRBD1 (6 bases). The CDR3 has 16 amino acids. Trimming left V 4 bases short and J 4 bases short, with 17 bases between. CDR1 MDHEN and CDR2 SYDVKM come from the germline V gene. The CDR3 nucleotides read TGTGCCAGCAGTTCTACAGGGACCCGGAGATACAATGAGCAGTTCTTC. It encodes CASSSTGTRRYNEQFF.

CDR3 DNA sequence: TGTGCCAGCAGCCAGATCTCGGCAGACAGGAATTCACCCCTCCACTTT. The encoded protein is CASSQISADRNSPLHF. This sequence joins TRBV5-4 and TRBJ1-6, with D possibly TRBD1 on 6 matching bases. CDR3 length: 16 amino acids. Trimming shortened V by 4 bases and J by 7 bases, and 18 bases separated the two germline ends. CDR1 is SGHNT and CDR2 is YYREEE in the germline V gene (reference sequence).

The V and J genes are TRBV9 and TRBJ1-1, with 9 positions matching TRBD1. The CDR3 loop spans 15 amino acids. Germline V gene lookup returns CDR1 SGDLS and CDR2 YYNGEE. V dropped 2 bases and J dropped 0; count of bases not matched to a gene: 2. CDR3 loop: CASSVGTGLNTEAFF. DNA for the CDR3: TGTGCCAGCAGCGTCGGGACAGGGTTGAACACTGAAGCTTTCTTT.

J is TRBJ2-5 and V is TRBV18; TRBD1 is a possible D gene (6 bases). This CDR3 is 14 amino acids long. CDR1 is KGHSH and CDR2 is LQKENI in the germline V gene. V was pared by 6 bases and J by 3 bases, with 14 bases between. CDR3 in DNA: TGTGCCAGCTCGTCGTCGGACAGTGAAGAGACCCAGTACTTC. This codes for CASSSSDSEETQYF.

This chain joins TRBV2 and TRBJ2-1, with 12 bases matching TRBD2. Germline CDR1 and CDR2: SNHLY and FYNNEI. The CDR3 loop spans 16 amino acids. V lost 5 bases to trimming and J lost 6 bases; unmatched junction nucleotides: 8. CDR3 residues: CASSRTSGRRGNEQFF. DNA of the CDR3: TGTGCCAGCAGTAGAACTAGCGGGAGGAGGGGCAATGAGCAGTTCTTC. The variable domain in full, with the rest retrieved from reference TRBV2 and TRBJ2-1, is EPEVTQTPSHQVTQMGQEVILRCVPISNHLYFYWYRQILGQKVEFLVSFYNNEISEKSEIFDDQFSVERPDGSNFTLKIRSTKLEDSAMYFCASSRTSGRRGNEQFFGPGTRLTVL.

A word on this clone: The germline gene is not matched at one end of the junction; a read error may be the cause. The chain carries TRBV7-7 and TRBJ2-2; D possibly corresponds to TRBD2 (6 bases). The CDR3 loop spans 15 amino acids. Germline V gene lookup returns CDR1 SSHAT and CDR2 FNYEAQ (reference sequence). The CDR3: CASSLRGVGTGELFF. CDR3 DNA: TGTGCTAGCAGCTTGCGGGGAGTTGGGACCGGGGAGCTGTTTTTT.

The J gene is TRBJ1-3, the V gene TRBV5-1; a possible D gene is TRBD1 (5 bases). This CDR3 spans 14 amino acids. Germline CDR1 is SGHRS and CDR2 is YFSETQ. The ends were cut back, 4 bases at V and 4 bases at J, with 12 bases in the middle. The CDR3 here is CASSRGTEGNTIYF. CDR3 DNA: TGCGCCAGCAGCCGAGGGACTGAAGGAAACACCATATATTTT.

CDR3 coding DNA: TGCGCCAGCAGGTACGGGACAGACCACTATCAAGGGTTTGGCTACACCTTC. Its protein is CASRYGTDHYQGFGYTF. The chain links TRBV10-2 to TRBJ1-2; 7 bases align to TRBD1. Trimming took 6 bases from V and 7 from J; bases not matched to a gene: 20. In germline, CDR1 is WSHSY, CDR2 SAAADI. CDR3 size: 17 residues.

V gene TRBV6-1 combines with J gene TRBJ1-5; the D gene is possibly TRBD1 (5 bases). The CDR3 spans 16 residues. V lost 4 bases and J 0 bases, leaving 13 bases between the germline ends. The germline V gene has CDR1 MNHNS and CDR2 SASEGT. CDR3 nucleotides: TGTGCCAGCAGTGGTCCTCAGGGCTATAGCAATCAGCCCCAGCATTTT. It translates to CASSGPQGYSNQPQHF.

This clone occurred once. V is TRBV2 and J is TRBJ2-1, with D perhaps matching TRBD2 (6 bases). Trimming stripped 11 bases from V and 0 bases from J, with 11 bases between. Germline-derived CDR1 and CDR2 are SNHLY and FYNNEI. This CDR3 has 13 residues. The CDR3 is CAAPTSSYNEQFF. In DNA, the CDR3 is TGTGCCGCTCCGACTAGCTCCTACAATGAGCAGTTCTTC.

The chain employs TRBV9 and TRBJ2-5; tentative D call: TRBD2 (7 bases). The CDR3 extends over 15 amino acids. CDR1 is SGDLS and CDR2 is YYNGEE in the germline V gene. V lost 4 bases, J lost 11 bases, and 24 bases lay in between. The CDR3 sequence: CASSPLHEVGGEQYF. CDR3 nucleotides: TGTGCCAGCAGCCCCCTCCATGAGGTAGGGGGGGAGCAGTACTTC. Using reference TRBV9 and TRBJ2-5 for the parts outside the CDR3, the full variable domain is DSGVTQTPKHLITATGQRVTLRCSPRSGDLSVYWYQQSLDQGLQFLIQYYNGEERAKGNILERFSAQQFPDLHSELNLSSLELGDSALYFCASSPLHEVGGEQYFGPGTRLLVL.

The rearrangement uses TRBV27 and TRBJ2-7; 9 bases line up with TRBD2. Germline V gene data show CDR1 as MNHEY and CDR2 as SMNVEV (reference sequence). V dropped 7 bases and J dropped 7; count of bases not matched to a gene: 20. The CDR3 runs 17 residues. CDR3 sequence: CASTETREAGGPGEQYF. In DNA, the CDR3 is TGTGCCAGCACTGAAACCCGAGAGGCGGGAGGGCCGGGTGAGCAGTACTTC.

This clone was counted a single time. V gene TRBV27 combines with J gene TRBJ2-3, with a tentative D call TRBD1 (6 bases). The germline V and J ends were trimmed by 10 bases and 2 bases, with 19 bases remaining between them. CDR3 length: 15 amino acids. CDR1 and CDR2 from the germline V gene are MNHEY and SMNVEV (reference sequence). CDR3 in DNA: TGTGCCACCGAAGGGGGACACCGCTCCACAGATACGCAGTATTTT. It codes for CATEGGHRSTDTQYF.

The V call is TRBV28, the J call TRBJ2-7, with no clear D. CDR3 length equals 14 residues. With 8 bases removed from V and 5 bases from J, the gap between germline ends came to 19 bases. Germline-derived CDR1 and CDR2 are MDHEN and SYDVKM. This CDR3 reads CASGDFRANDEQYF. For the CDR3, the DNA is TGTGCCAGCGGTGATTTTAGAGCCAACGACGAGCAGTACTTC. Full variable domain (remainder filled in from reference TRBV28 and TRBJ2-7): DVKVTQSSRYLVKRTGEKVFLECVQDMDHENMFWYRQDPGLGLRLIYFSYDVKMKEKGDIPEGYSVSREKKERFSLILESASTNQTSMYLCASGDFRANDEQYFGPGTRLTVT.

The CDR3 DNA follows: TGTGCCAGCAGTTCAAGTCAAATGGGCAGGTGGAACACTGAAGCTTTCTTT. Translating gives CASSSSQMGRWNTEAFF. This rearrangement joins TRBV28 to TRBJ1-1; D is ambiguous. Germline CDR1 is MDHEN and CDR2 is SYDVKM. V lost 4 bases to trimming and J lost 1 base, with 19 bases between them. The CDR3 extends over 17 amino acids.

DNA of the CDR3: TGTGCCAGCAGCTTAGTAGCAGATCGGTACGAGCAGTACTTC. This sequence encodes CASSLVADRYEQYF. The chain carries TRBV7-2 and TRBJ2-5, with D uncertain. The J call could be wrong; TRBJ2-7 is a better fit for the DNA end. CDR1 is SGHTA and CDR2 is FQGNSA in the germline V gene. This CDR3 spans 14 amino acids.

The chain has TRBV18 and TRBJ2-7; 7 bases match TRBD1. CDR1 is KGHSH and CDR2 is LQKENI in the germline V gene. CDR3 length equals 15 residues. V was pared by 6 bases and J by 1 base, with 9 bases of the junction left unmatched. DNA for the CDR3: TGTGCCAGCTCCCCAGGGACAGCTTTATCCTACGAGCAGTACTTC. Translated, it gives CASSPGTALSYEQYF.

This clone has a handful of counts. The V and J genes are TRBV28 and TRBJ1-1; no definite D call. The CDR3 has 12 amino acids. The ends were cut back, 5 bases at V and 11 bases at J, with 15 bases in the middle. CDR1 MDHEN and CDR2 SYDVKM come from the germline V gene. The CDR3 DNA is TGTGCCAGCAGTCCCGGAGTGCCTCGGGCTTTCTTT. This codes for CASSPGVPRAFF.

V and J are TRBV4-2 and TRBJ2-5, with TRBD2 matching 9 bases. This CDR3 has 15 amino acids. Germline V gene lookup returns CDR1 LGHNA and CDR2 YNFKEQ. V shed 0 bases and J 4 bases; nucleotides not matched to a gene: 3. CDR3 sequence reads: CASSQEGGRGETQYF. DNA of the CDR3: TGTGCCAGCAGCCAAGAGGGCGGGAGGGGAGAGACCCAGTACTTC.

In its sample, this clone was seen once. The rearrangement links TRBV28 to TRBJ1-2; D call uncertain. The V gene lost 1 base and the J gene lost 3 bases, with 6 bases spanning the gap. Germline CDR1 and CDR2: MDHEN and SYDVKM. This CDR3 contains 13 residues. The CDR3 DNA is TGTGCCAGCAGTTTATCCTCAGACTATGGCTACACCTTC. This translates into CASSLSSDYGYTF.

This clone was detected many times. The chain combines TRBV4-3 with TRBJ1-2, with 8 bases matching TRBD1. The CDR3 consists of 16 residues. With V trimmed by 3 bases and J by 2 bases, 8 bases remained unmatched. Per germline, CDR1 LGHNA and CDR2 YSLEER. Written as DNA, the CDR3 is TGCGCCAGCAGCCAGACTACAGGGGGGTCAAACTATGGCTACACCTTC. Amino acid sequence: CASSQTTGGSNYGYTF.

The chain combines TRBV2 with TRBJ2-7; 7 nucleotides agree with TRBD2. V gave up 6 bases and J gave up 5 bases; unmatched junction bases: 13. Germline assignment: CDR1 SNHLY and CDR2 FYNNEI. The CDR3 is made up of 15 amino acids. The CDR3 sequence is CASRGRREKSHEQYF. The CDR3 DNA reads TGTGCCAGCAGGGGGAGGCGGGAGAAAAGCCACGAGCAGTACTTC. Using reference TRBV2 and TRBJ2-7 for the parts outside the CDR3, the full variable domain is EPEVTQTPSHQVTQMGQEVILRCVPISNHLYFYWYRQILGQKVEFLVSFYNNEISEKSEIFDDQFSVERPDGSNFTLKIRSTKLEDSAMYFCASRGRREKSHEQYFGPGTRLTVT.

The genes are TRBV19 and TRBJ1-5, with 7 bases aligning to TRBD1. CDR3 length: 13 amino acids. V lost 8 bases and J lost 3; bases outside the gene matches: 4. Germline CDR1 LNHDA, CDR2 SQIVND (reference sequence). This chain's CDR3 is CASGQVFNQPQHF. CDR3 nucleotide sequence: TGTGCCAGTGGACAGGTCTTCAATCAGCCCCAGCATTTT.